These T cell receptor beta chains were read from a single sample in a study of cytomegalovirus exposure and HLA in healthy donors. Generated by immunoSEQ multiplex PCR, the TCRdb table keeps only in-frame clones and is missing some. The sample yields 95,000 to 130,000 clones, around two thirds seen once. The source material was PBMCs. The source of these receptors is a woman aged 40 to 49 in good health and CMV-seropositive. CDR3s include the opening cysteine and the closing phenylalanine or tryptophan. D genes are given only for firm matches. Clone size, where shown, is once, few, many, or a class for clones that have expanded.

j_call | d_call | v_call | clone_size | cdr3_aa | cdr3_nt
TRBJ2-2 | TRBD2 | TRBV7-7 | - | CASRKGTSGDANTGELFF | TGTGCTAGCAGAAAAGGGACTAGCGGGGACGCGAACACCGGGGAGCTGTTTTTT
TRBJ2-2 | - | TRBV30 | - | CAWSVPPVSGTGELFF | TGTGCCTGGAGTGTCCCCCCCGTTTCGGGCACCGGGGAGCTGTTTTTT
TRBJ1-2 | - | TRBV11-2 | - | CASSLTPTVYGYTF | TGTGCCAGCAGCTTAACTCCCACCGTCTATGGCTACACCTTC
TRBJ2-7 | TRBD1 | TRBV6-1 | - | CASSVGQGFGEQYF | TGTGCCAGCAGTGTCGGACAGGGGTTCGGCGAGCAGTACTTC
TRBJ2-3 | - | TRBV13 | few | CASSFVGLGSPGTDTQYF | TGTGCCAGCAGCTTCGTGGGTCTAGGTTCTCCGGGCACAGATACGCAGTATTTT
TRBJ2-2 | - | TRBV5-1 | - | CASSLAASEPTGELFF | TGCGCCAGCAGCTTGGCGGCCAGCGAACCAACCGGGGAGCTGTTTTTT
TRBJ1-5 | - | TRBV2 | - | CASRAEQNQPQHF | TGTGCCAGCAGGGCAGAACAGAATCAGCCCCAGCATTTT
TRBJ2-1 | TRBD1 | TRBV7-9 | - | CAGADRGNEQFF | TGTGCCGGAGCGGACAGGGGCAATGAGCAGTTCTTC
TRBJ2-1 | - | TRBV5-1 | few | CASSLPSAQGVYNEQFF | TGCGCCAGCAGCTTGCCCAGCGCTCAAGGGGTTTACAATGAGCAGTTCTTC
TRBJ1-4 | - | TRBV7-9 | few | CASSLGPAATNEKLFF | TGTGCCAGCAGCTTGGGGCCAGCAGCAACTAATGAAAAACTGTTTTTT
TRBJ1-1 | TRBD1 | TRBV7-9 | - | CASSLDSIPEQGNEAFF | TGTGCCAGCAGCTTAGATTCTATTCCTGAACAGGGGAATGAAGCTTTCTTT
TRBJ2-7 | TRBD2 | TRBV29-1 | - | CSVVIAGHEQYF | TGCAGCGTTGTTATAGCGGGGCACGAGCAGTACTTC
TRBJ1-4 | - | TRBV6-1 | - | CATQRGANEKLFF | TGTGCCACACAAAGGGGTGCTAATGAAAAACTGTTTTTT
TRBJ2-1 | - | TRBV7-9 | - | CSSSLPLRPSMFF | TGTTCCAGCAGCTTACCATTGCGGCCCAGCATGTTCTTC
TRBJ1-1 | - | TRBV18 | - | CASSPAQGLLEAFF | TGTGCCAGCTCACCCGCTCAGGGCCTCCTTGAAGCTTTCTTT
TRBJ1-5 | - | TRBV19 | - | CASSIETGVQPQHF | TGTGCCAGTAGTATAGAAACGGGGGTACAACCCCAGCATTTT
TRBJ2-2 | TRBD2 | TRBV9 | - | CASSDSPGSGSTGELFF | TGTGCCAGCAGCGACAGTCCGGGTAGCGGGAGTACCGGGGAGCTGTTTTTT
TRBJ1-1 | - | TRBV9 | - | CASSPSTVEAFF | TGTGCCAGCAGCCCGTCGACAGTTGAAGCTTTCTTT
TRBJ2-7 | - | TRBV5-1 | - | CASSQGSAGYEQYF | TGCGCCAGCAGCCAAGGTAGCGCGGGCTACGAGCAGTACTTC
TRBJ1-4 | TRBD1 | TRBV27 | - | CASSETAWTGGTEKLFF | TGTGCCAGCAGTGAAACCGCCTGGACAGGGGGGACTGAAAAACTGTTTTTT
TRBJ1-1 | TRBD1 | TRBV4-3 | - | CASSQDRGRTEAFF | TGCGCCAGCAGTCAGGACAGGGGGCGAACTGAAGCTTTCTTT
TRBJ2-3 | TRBD2 | TRBV4-2 | - | CASSGPGLAGVDPANTQYF | TGTGCCAGCAGCGGCCCGGGACTAGCGGGAGTGGATCCCGCTAATACGCAGTATTTT
TRBJ2-7 | TRBD2 | TRBV6-5 | - | CASSLQRLAGHEQYF | TGTGCCAGCAGTCTCCAAAGGCTAGCGGGACACGAGCAGTACTTC
TRBJ2-7 | - | TRBV27 | - | CASSLSAGGEQYF | TGTGCCAGCAGTTTATCGGCCGGGGGCGAGCAGTACTTC
TRBJ1-5 | - | TRBV6-1 | - | CASSEGQLPRGGNQPQHF | TGTGCCAGCAGTGAGGGGCAGCTCCCGCGGGGAGGGAATCAGCCCCAGCATTTT
TRBJ2-7 | - | TRBV28 | - | CASSLQIAASYEQYF | TGTGCCAGCAGTTTGCAGATAGCAGCATCCTACGAGCAGTACTTC
TRBJ2-2 | - | TRBV5-8 | few | CASSRVKVSGAAGELFF | TGTGCCAGCAGCCGAGTCAAGGTATCGGGAGCGGCCGGGGAGCTGTTTTTT
TRBJ2-1 | - | TRBV11-2 | - | CASSPERVSYNEQFF | TGTGCCAGCAGCCCAGAGCGGGTCTCCTACAATGAGCAGTTCTTC
TRBJ2-1 | TRBD2 | TRBV7-9 | - | CASSLPGGPGYEQFF | TGTGCCAGCAGCTTACCGGGAGGGCCGGGGTATGAGCAGTTCTTC
TRBJ2-1 | TRBD1 | TRBV5-1 | - | CASSYNIDRGWNEQFF | TGCGCCAGCAGCTACAATATAGACAGGGGTTGGAATGAGCAGTTCTTC
TRBJ2-3 | TRBD2 | TRBV30 | - | CAWSGSGSRTDTQYF | TGTGCCTGGAGTGGTAGCGGGAGTAGGACAGATACGCAGTATTTT
TRBJ2-3 | - | TRBV5-4 | few | CASSSQGIDTQYF | TGTGCCAGCAGCTCGCAGGGAATAGATACGCAGTATTTT
TRBJ2-2 | TRBD2 | TRBV5-1 | - | CASTSISGRPNTGELFF | TGCGCCAGCACCTCAATTAGCGGGAGGCCGAACACCGGGGAGCTGTTTTTT
TRBJ2-1 | - | TRBV19 | - | CASSTRSSEVYNEQFF | TGTGCCAGTAGTACCCGGTCTTCCGAAGTGTACAATGAGCAGTTCTTC
TRBJ2-1 | - | TRBV6-1 | few | CASGQLLYNEQFF | TGTGCCAGCGGTCAACTACTTTACAATGAGCAGTTCTTC
TRBJ2-2 | TRBD2 | TRBV11-2 | - | CASSLEREAGELFF | TGTGCCAGCAGCTTAGAGCGGGAGGCCGGGGAGCTGTTTTTT
TRBJ1-4 | TRBD1 | TRBV2 | - | CASRPTGAEGEKLFF | TGTGCCAGCAGACCTACAGGGGCCGAGGGTGAAAAACTGTTTTTT
TRBJ1-2 | - | TRBV4-2 | - | CASSPRDGGRGSYTF | TGTGCCAGCAGCCCTCGGGACGGGGGTAGAGGGAGCTACACCTTC
TRBJ1-2 | - | TRBV28 | - | CASRITSGGGYTF | TGTGCCAGCAGGATTACGTCGGGTGGTGGCTACACCTTC
TRBJ2-7 | TRBD2 | TRBV19 | - | CASSIVGTSVYEQYF | TGTGCCAGTAGTATAGTTGGAACTAGCGTCTACGAGCAGTACTTC